The 5 T cell receptor beta chains reported below all come from one sample, sequenced in a study of blood T cells in healthy people across ages. For the second PCR, which ran for roughly 6 to 11 cycles, a sample-barcoded 5' primer and a J-beta primer mix were used. TCRdb passed the 5' RACE reads through MiXCR, listing each CDR3 protein once. The sample carries 1.4 million to 1.5 million distinct CDR3 sequences, roughly 40% recorded once. The sequenced sample consisted of blood. These receptors were collected from a woman aged 18-29 years in good health.

The CDR3 DNA is TGCAGCGTTTTCATTCAGGGGAGCGGAAACACCATATATTTT. Translating it yields CSVFIQGSGNTIYF. The V and J genes are TRBV29-1 and TRBJ1-3, with a weak D call TRBD1 (6 bases). Per germline, CDR1 SQVTM and CDR2 ANQGSEA. The V end was cut by 5 bases, the J end by 4 bases, with 15 bases between. The CDR3 consists of 14 residues.

This clonotype has just one count. The V call is TRBV5-1, the J call TRBJ1-1; D is uncertain. This CDR3 spans 14 amino acids. In germline, CDR1 is SGHRS, CDR2 YFSETQ. V was clipped by 4 bases and J by 1 base, with 11 bases between them. As DNA, the CDR3 is TGCGCCAGCAGCGTTAGAGGGTGGAACACTGAAGCTTTCTTT. Residues: CASSVRGWNTEAFF.

V usage is TRBV14 and J usage is TRBJ2-7; D could derive from TRBD1 or TRBD2 (6 bases each). Germline V CDR1 and CDR2: SGHDN, FVKESK. CDR3 length equals 18 residues. V was pared by 2 bases and J by 2 bases, with 22 bases between. The CDR3 DNA is TGTGCCAGCAGCCAACCAGCAGAAAACGCGGGACAACCCTACGAGCAGTACTTC. Translated: CASSQPAENAGQPYEQYF.

Notes on this clonotype: A junction end diverges from the germline sequence, so it may reflect a read error. The CDR3 DNA reads as TGCGCCAGCAGCCAAACAACGGCACTAGCGGGGTCCTCCGAGCAGTACTTC. It codes for CASSQTTALAGSSEQYF. The genes are TRBV4-1 and TRBJ2-5; 10 bases match TRBD2. The J call is in doubt because the DNA end fits TRBJ2-7 better. The CDR3 extends over 17 amino acids. Germline CDR1 reads MGHRA; CDR2 reads YSYEKL.

Note on this clonotype: One end of the junction does not line up with germline, which may come from a read error. This rearrangement joins TRBV6-1 to TRBJ1-4; D may be TRBD1 (6 bases). The CDR3 sequence is 14 residues long. Germline V gene data show CDR1 as MNHNS and CDR2 as SASEGT. The chain's CDR3 is CASREGGPNEKLFF. The CDR3 DNA follows: TGTGCCAGCAGGGAAGGGGGTCCTAATGAAAAACTGTTTTTT.